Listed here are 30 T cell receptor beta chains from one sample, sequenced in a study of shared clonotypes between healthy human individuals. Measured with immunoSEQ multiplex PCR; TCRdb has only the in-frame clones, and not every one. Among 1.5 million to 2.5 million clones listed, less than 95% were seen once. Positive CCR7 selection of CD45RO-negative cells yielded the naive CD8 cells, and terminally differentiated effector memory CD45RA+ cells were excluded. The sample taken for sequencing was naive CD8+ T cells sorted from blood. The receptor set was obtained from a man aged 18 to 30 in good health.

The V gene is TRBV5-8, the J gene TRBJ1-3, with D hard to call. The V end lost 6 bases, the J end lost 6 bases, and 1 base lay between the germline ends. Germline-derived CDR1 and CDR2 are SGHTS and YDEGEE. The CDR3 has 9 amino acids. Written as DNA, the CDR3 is TGTGCCAGCAAAAACACCATATATTTT. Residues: CASKNTIYF.

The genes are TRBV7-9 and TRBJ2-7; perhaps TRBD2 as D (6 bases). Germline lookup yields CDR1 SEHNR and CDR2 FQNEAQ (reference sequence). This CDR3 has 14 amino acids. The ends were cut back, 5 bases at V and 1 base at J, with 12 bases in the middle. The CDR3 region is CASSLPTRSYEQYF. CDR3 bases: TGTGCCAGCAGCCTACCGACTAGATCCTACGAGCAGTACTTC.

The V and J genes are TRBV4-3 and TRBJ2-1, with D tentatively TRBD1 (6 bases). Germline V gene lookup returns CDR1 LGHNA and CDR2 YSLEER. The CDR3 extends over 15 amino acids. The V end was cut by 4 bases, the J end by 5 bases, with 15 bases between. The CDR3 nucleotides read TGCGCCAGCAGCCGCCTAACAGGGCTCGACAATGAGCAGTTCTTC. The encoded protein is CASSRLTGLDNEQFF.

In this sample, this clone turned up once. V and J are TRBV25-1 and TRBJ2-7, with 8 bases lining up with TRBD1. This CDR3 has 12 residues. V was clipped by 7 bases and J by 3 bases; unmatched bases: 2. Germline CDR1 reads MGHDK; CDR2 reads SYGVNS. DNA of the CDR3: TGTGCCAGCAAGACAGGGGACTACGAGCAGTACTTC. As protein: CASKTGDYEQYF.

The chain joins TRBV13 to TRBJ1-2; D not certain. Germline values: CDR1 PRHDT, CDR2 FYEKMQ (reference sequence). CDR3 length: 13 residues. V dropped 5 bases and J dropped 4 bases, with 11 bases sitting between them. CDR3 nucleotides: TGTGCCAGCAGCGCTAGTCGTTCCTATGGCTACACCTTC. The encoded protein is CASSASRSYGYTF.

CDR3 nucleotide sequence: TGTGCCAGCAGCTTAACAGGTCCGGCAGGGGGTTGGTACGAGCAGTACTTC. This gives the protein CASSLTGPAGGWYEQYF. This rearrangement joins TRBV11-2 to TRBJ2-7; 7 nucleotides match TRBD1. CDR3 length equals 17 residues. Germline V lookup: CDR1 SGHAT, CDR2 FQNNGV. With V trimmed by 2 bases and J by 4 bases, 14 bases remained unmatched.

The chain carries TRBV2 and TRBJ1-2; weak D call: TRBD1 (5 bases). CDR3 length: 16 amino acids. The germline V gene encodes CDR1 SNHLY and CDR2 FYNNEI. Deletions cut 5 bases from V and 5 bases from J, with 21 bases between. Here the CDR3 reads CASSSFDRQNQYGYTF. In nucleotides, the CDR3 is TGTGCCAGCAGTTCCTTTGACAGACAAAACCAGTATGGCTACACCTTC.

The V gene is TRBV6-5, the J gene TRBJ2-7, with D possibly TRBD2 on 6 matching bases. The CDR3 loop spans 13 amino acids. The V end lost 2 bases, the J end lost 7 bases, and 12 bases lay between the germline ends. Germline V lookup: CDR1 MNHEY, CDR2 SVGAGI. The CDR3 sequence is CASSYRIGGEQYF. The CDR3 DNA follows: TGTGCCAGCAGTTACCGAATAGGAGGGGAGCAGTACTTC.

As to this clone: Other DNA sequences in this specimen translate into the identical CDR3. CDR3 sequence reads: CSVVQENTGELFF. In DNA form, the CDR3 reads TGCAGCGTTGTGCAAGAGAACACCGGGGAGCTGTTTTTT. The rearrangement links TRBV29-1 to TRBJ2-2; no clear D gene. This CDR3 has 13 amino acids. V was pared by 4 bases and J by 1 base, with 7 bases between. The V gene's germline CDR1 is SQVTM and CDR2 ANQGSEA.

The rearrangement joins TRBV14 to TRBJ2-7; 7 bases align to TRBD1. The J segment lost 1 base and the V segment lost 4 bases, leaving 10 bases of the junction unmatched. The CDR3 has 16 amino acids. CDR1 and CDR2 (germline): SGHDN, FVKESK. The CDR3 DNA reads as TGTGCCAGCAGCCCCTTCGGGACAGTGATTTCCTACGAGCAGTACTTC. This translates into CASSPFGTVISYEQYF.

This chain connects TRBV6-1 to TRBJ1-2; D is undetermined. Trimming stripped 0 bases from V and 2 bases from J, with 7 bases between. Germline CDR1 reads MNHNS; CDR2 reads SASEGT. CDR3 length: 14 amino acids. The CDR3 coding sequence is TGTGCCAGCAGTGAAGCGGTAGACAACTATGGCTACACCTTC. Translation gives CASSEAVDNYGYTF.

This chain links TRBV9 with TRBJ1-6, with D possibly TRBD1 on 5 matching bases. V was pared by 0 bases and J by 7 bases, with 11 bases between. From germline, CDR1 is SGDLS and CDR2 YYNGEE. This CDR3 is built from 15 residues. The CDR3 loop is CASSVDSRENSPLHF. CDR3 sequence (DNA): TGTGCCAGCAGCGTAGATAGCAGGGAGAATTCACCCCTCCACTTT. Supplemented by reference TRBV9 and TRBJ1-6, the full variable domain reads DSGVTQTPKHLITATGQRVTLRCSPRSGDLSVYWYQQSLDQGLQFLIQYYNGEERAKGNILERFSAQQFPDLHSELNLSSLELGDSALYFCASSVDSRENSPLHFGNGTRLTVT.

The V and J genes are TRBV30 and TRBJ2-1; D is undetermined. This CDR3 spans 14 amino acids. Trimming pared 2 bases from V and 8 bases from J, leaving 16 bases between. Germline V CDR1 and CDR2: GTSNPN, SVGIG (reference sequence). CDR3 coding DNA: TGTGCCTGGAGTACCTCCTCAGACTTTGATGAGCAGTTCTTC. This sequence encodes CAWSTSSDFDEQFF.

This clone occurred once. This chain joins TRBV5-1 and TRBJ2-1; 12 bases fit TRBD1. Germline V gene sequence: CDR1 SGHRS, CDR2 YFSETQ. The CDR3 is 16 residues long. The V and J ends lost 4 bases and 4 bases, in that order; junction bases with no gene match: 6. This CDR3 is CASSTRDRGLYNEQFF. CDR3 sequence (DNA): TGCGCCAGCAGCACCCGGGACAGGGGGCTGTACAATGAGCAGTTCTTC.

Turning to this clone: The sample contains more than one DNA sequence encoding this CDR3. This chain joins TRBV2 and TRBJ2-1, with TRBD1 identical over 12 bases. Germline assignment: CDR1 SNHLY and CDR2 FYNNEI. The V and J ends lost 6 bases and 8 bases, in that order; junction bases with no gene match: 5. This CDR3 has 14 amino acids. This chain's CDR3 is CASRPGQGADEQFF. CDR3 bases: TGTGCCAGCAGGCCGGGACAGGGGGCAGATGAGCAGTTCTTC. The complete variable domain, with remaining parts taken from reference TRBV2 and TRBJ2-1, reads EPEVTQTPSHQVTQMGQEVILRCVPISNHLYFYWYRQILGQKVEFLVSFYNNEISEKSEIFDDQFSVERPDGSNFTLKIRSTKLEDSAMYFCASRPGQGADEQFFGPGTRLTVL.

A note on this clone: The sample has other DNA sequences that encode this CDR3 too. The CDR3 region has the DNA TGTGCCAGCAGTTGGGGACCAACCTACGAGCAGTACTTC. Translated: CASSWGPTYEQYF. The chain recombines TRBV27 with TRBJ2-7; either TRBD1 or TRBD2 may supply D (5 bases each). The CDR3 extends over 13 amino acids. CDR1 and CDR2 (germline): MNHEY, SMNVEV (reference sequence). Trimming shortened V by 4 bases and J by 2 bases, and 9 bases separated the two germline ends.

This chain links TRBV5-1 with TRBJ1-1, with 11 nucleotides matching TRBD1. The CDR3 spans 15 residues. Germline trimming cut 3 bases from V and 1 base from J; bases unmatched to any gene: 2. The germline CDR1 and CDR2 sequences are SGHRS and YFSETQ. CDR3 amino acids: CASSWTGGPNTEAFF. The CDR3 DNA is TGCGCCAGCAGCTGGACAGGGGGCCCGAACACTGAAGCTTTCTTT.

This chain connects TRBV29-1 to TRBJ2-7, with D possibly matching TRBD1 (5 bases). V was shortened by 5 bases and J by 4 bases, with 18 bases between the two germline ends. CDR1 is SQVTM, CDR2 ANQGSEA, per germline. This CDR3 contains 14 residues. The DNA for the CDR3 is TGCAGCGTTATAAAGACAGCTTCGCGTTACGAGCAGTACTTC. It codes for CSVIKTASRYEQYF.

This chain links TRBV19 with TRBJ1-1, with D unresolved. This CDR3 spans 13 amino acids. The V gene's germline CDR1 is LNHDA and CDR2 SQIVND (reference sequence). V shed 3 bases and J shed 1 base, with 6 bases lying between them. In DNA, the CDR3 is TGTGCCAGTAGTATCGATTGGAACACTGAAGCTTTCTTT. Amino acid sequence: CASSIDWNTEAFF.

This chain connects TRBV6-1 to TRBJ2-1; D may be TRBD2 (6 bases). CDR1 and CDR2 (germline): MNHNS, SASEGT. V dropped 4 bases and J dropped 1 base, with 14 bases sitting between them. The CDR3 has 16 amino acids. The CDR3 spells CASSAPLSGSYNEQFF. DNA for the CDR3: TGTGCCAGCAGTGCCCCTCTGAGCGGGTCCTACAATGAGCAGTTCTTC.

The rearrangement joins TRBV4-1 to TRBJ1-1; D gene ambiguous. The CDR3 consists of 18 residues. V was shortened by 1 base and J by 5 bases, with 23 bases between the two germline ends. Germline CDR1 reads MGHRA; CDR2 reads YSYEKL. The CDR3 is CASSQGWFGDIGRTEAFF. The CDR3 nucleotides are TGCGCCAGCAGCCAAGGATGGTTTGGGGATATCGGGAGGACTGAAGCTTTCTTT.

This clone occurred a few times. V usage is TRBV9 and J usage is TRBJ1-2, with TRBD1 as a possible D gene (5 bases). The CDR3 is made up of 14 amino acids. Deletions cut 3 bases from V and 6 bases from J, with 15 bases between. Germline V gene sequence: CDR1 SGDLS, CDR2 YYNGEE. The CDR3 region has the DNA TGTGCCAGCAGCGGCGCCGGGGCCGTACATGGCTACACCTTC. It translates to CASSGAGAVHGYTF.

CDR3 DNA: TGTGCCAGCAGTTCGGGCAGGATGTACGAGCAGTACTTC. Translation: CASSSGRMYEQYF. The chain couples TRBV6-5 to TRBJ2-7; D remains ambiguous. The CDR3 sequence is 13 residues long. V gave up 4 bases and J gave up 4 bases, with 11 bases separating them. Germline V gene data show CDR1 as MNHEY and CDR2 as SVGAGI.

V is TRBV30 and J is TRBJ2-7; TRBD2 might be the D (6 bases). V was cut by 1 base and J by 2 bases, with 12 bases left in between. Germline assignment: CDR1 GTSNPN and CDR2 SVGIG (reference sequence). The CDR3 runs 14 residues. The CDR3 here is CAWSETSGAYEQYF. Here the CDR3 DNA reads TGTGCCTGGAGTGAGACTAGTGGGGCCTACGAGCAGTACTTC.

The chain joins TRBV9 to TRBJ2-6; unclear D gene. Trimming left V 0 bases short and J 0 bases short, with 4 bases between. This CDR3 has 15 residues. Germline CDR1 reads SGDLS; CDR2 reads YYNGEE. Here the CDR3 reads CASSVADSGANVLTF. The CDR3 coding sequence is TGTGCCAGCAGCGTAGCTGACTCTGGGGCCAACGTCCTGACTTTC.

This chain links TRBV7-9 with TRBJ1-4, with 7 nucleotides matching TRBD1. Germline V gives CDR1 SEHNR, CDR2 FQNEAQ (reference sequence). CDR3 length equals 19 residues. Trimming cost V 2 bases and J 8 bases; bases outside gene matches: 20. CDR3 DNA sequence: TGTGCCAGCAGCTTAATCCGGGAGTGGGAGGCGACAGGGAACGAAAAACTGTTTTTT. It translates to CASSLIREWEATGNEKLFF.

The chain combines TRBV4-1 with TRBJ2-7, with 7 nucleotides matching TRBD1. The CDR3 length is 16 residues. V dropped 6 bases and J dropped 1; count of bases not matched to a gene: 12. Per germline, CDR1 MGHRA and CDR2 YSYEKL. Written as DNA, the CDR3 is TGCGCCAGCAGACTCCTCGATGGACAGGCGTCCTACGAGCAGTACTTC. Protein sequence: CASRLLDGQASYEQYF.

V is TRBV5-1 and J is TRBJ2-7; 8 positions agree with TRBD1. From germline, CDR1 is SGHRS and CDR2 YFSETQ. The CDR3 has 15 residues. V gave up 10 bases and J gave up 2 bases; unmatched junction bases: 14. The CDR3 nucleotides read TGCGCCGCTACCATTCCGAGACAGGGGACCTACGAGCAGTACTTC. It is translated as CAATIPRQGTYEQYF.

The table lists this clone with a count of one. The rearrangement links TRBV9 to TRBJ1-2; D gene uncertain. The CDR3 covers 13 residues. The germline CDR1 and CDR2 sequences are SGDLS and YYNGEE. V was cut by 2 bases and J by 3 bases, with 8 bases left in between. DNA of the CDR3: TGTGCCAGCAGCGTTTCAGCGGACTATGGCTACACCTTC. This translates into CASSVSADYGYTF.

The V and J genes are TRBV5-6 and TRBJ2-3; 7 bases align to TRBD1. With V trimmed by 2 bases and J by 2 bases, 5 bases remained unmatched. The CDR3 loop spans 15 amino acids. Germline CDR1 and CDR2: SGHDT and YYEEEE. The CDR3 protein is CASSLDRDNTDTQYF. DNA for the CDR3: TGTGCCAGCAGCTTAGACAGGGATAACACAGATACGCAGTATTTT.